Each of the 25 T cell receptor beta chains below was sequenced from the same sample in a study of blood T cells in healthy people across ages. Together with a sample-barcoded 5' primer, a J-beta primer mix was included in a second PCR lasting about 7 to 11 cycles. From the 5' RACE reads, TCRdb called clonotypes with MiXCR, one entry per CDR3 protein. The profile shows some 920,000 distinct CDR3 sequences, around 54% of them singletons. The sequenced sample consisted of blood. Receptors originate from a woman aged 55-69 years in good health.

The chain recombines TRBV5-1 with TRBJ1-2, with 10 bases lining up with TRBD1. With 5 bases clipped from V and 5 bases from J, the junction kept 9 bases outside the gene matches. The CDR3 sequence is 15 residues long. Germline loops: CDR1 SGHRS, CDR2 YFSETQ. The DNA for the CDR3 is TGCGCCAGCAGGACGGGACAGGGGACCTTGTATGGCTACACCTTC. Its translation is CASRTGQGTLYGYTF.

This clonotype appeared once. V usage is TRBV27 and J usage is TRBJ2-3, with D unresolved. Trimming left V 2 bases short and J 7 bases short, with 4 bases between. Germline CDR1 is MNHEY and CDR2 is SMNVEV (reference sequence). This CDR3 has 11 residues. The CDR3 nucleotides are TGTGCCAGCAGTTTACGTCATACGCAGTATTTT. This sequence encodes CASSLRHTQYF.

The V and J genes are TRBV20-1 and TRBJ2-5; 11 bases match TRBD2. The closer fit of TRBJ2-7 to the DNA end suggests the J call may be wrong. The CDR3 has 18 residues. Germline V gene sequence: CDR1 DFQATT, CDR2 SNEGSKA (reference sequence). CDR3 in amino acids: CSASSPGGLAGGSHEQYF. The CDR3, as DNA: TGCAGTGCTAGCTCCCCTGGGGGTTTAGCGGGAGGGTCCCACGAGCAGTACTTC.

This sequence joins TRBV6-2 or TRBV6-3 and TRBJ2-7, with 10 bases lining up with TRBD1. Germline assignment: CDR1 MNHEY and CDR2 SVGEGT. The CDR3 consists of 13 residues. Losses at the gene ends were 7 bases for V and 3 bases for J; bases not matched to a gene: 3. The CDR3 sequence: CASKGQGRYEQYF. In nucleotides, the CDR3 is TGTGCCAGCAAGGGACAGGGGCGCTACGAGCAGTACTTC.

This clonotype was recorded at least ten times. The chain joins TRBV28 to TRBJ2-7; tentatively, D is TRBD1 (6 bases). V lost 7 bases and J lost 1, with 11 bases in between. Germline values: CDR1 MDHEN, CDR2 SYDVKM. The CDR3 has 13 residues. The CDR3 region is CASKQGRSYEQYF. DNA for the CDR3: TGTGCCAGCAAGCAGGGGCGTTCCTACGAGCAGTACTTC.

The chain links TRBV6-2 or TRBV6-3 to TRBJ2-7, with 7 positions matching TRBD1. The CDR3 extends over 12 amino acids. The V and J ends lost 7 bases and 5 bases, in that order; junction bases with no gene match: 5. Per the germline V gene, CDR1 is MNHEY and CDR2 is SVGEGT. CDR3 sequence reads: CASKTGRNEQYF. For the CDR3, the DNA is TGTGCCAGCAAGACAGGGAGAAACGAGCAGTACTTC.

The J gene is TRBJ2-5, the V gene TRBV15, with D possibly matching TRBD2 (5 bases). The DNA end is a closer match to TRBJ2-7, so the J assignment may be wrong. CDR3 length: 15 amino acids. From germline, CDR1 is LNHNV and CDR2 YYDKDF (reference sequence). The CDR3 nucleotides are TGTGCCACCAGCAGGGGAGACGTAATCAGTAGCGAGCAGTACTTC. Protein sequence: CATSRGDVISSEQYF.

This clonotype came up once. A much bigger clone sits one base away, suggesting this may be a read error. The J gene is TRBJ1-2, the V gene TRBV4-1; D is unclear. This CDR3 is built from 17 residues. CDR1 is MGHRA, CDR2 YSYEKL, per germline. The CDR3 reads CASSQDVGTQGRYDYTF. CDR3 sequence (DNA): TGCGCCAGCAGCCAAGATGTCGGAACCCAAGGACGCTATGACTACACCTTC.

This clonotype occurred many times. The chain uses TRBV6-1 and TRBJ2-1; unclear D gene. There are 13 residues in the CDR3. V shed 3 bases and J shed 7 bases, with 10 bases lying between them. Germline V gene sequence: CDR1 MNHNS, CDR2 SASEGT. The chain's CDR3 is CASSDYLANEQFF. CDR3 DNA: TGTGCCAGCAGTGATTATCTGGCGAATGAGCAGTTCTTC.

The J gene is TRBJ2-6, the V gene TRBV20-1, with D possibly matching TRBD1 (5 bases). The germline V gene encodes CDR1 DFQATT and CDR2 SNEGSKA (reference sequence). V gave up 5 bases and J gave up 1 base, with 21 bases separating them. The CDR3 totals 18 residues. CDR3 region: CSAPTRQLPGSGANVLTF. The CDR3 bases are TGCAGTGCTCCCACCCGACAGCTACCTGGGTCTGGGGCCAACGTCCTGACTTTC.

In its sample, this clonotype was seen a few times. V is TRBV6-1 and J is TRBJ2-7; TRBD2 agrees at 12 bases. In germline, CDR1 is MNHNS, CDR2 SASEGT. The CDR3 is made up of 16 amino acids. The ends lost 6 bases at V and 2 bases at J; junction bases unmatched: 8. CDR3 residues: CASRATRTSGTYEQYF. The CDR3 coding sequence is TGTGCCAGCAGGGCCACACGGACTAGCGGGACCTACGAGCAGTACTTC.

A few counts support this clonotype. The V call is TRBV27, the J call TRBJ2-7; D remains unclear. The CDR3 covers 12 residues. V was trimmed by 7 bases and J by 3 bases, leaving 10 bases between them. Germline lookup yields CDR1 MNHEY and CDR2 SMNVEV (reference sequence). CDR3 amino acids: CASNRPGYEQYF. In DNA form, the CDR3 reads TGTGCCAGCAACCGCCCGGGCTACGAGCAGTACTTC.

The gene calls are TRBV12-3 or TRBV12-4 and TRBJ2-7; TRBD1 matches 9 bases. The CDR3 contains 14 residues. V gave up 5 bases and J gave up 3 bases; unmatched junction bases: 5. CDR3 bases: TGTGCCAGCAGTCCCGGGACAGGGCGCTACGAGCAGTACTTC. It encodes CASSPGTGRYEQYF.

This chain uses TRBV12-3 or TRBV12-4 with TRBJ1-5; TRBD1 is a possible D gene (5 bases). V shed 5 bases and J shed 7 bases, with 15 bases lying between them. The CDR3 consists of 14 residues. CDR3 nucleotides: TGTGCCAGCAGTGCGTTCGGGGGGGTCCAGCCCCAGCATTTT. Amino acid sequence: CASSAFGGVQPQHF.

This clonotype turned up a few times. The chain recombines TRBV20-1 with TRBJ2-7, with 9 bases fitting TRBD2. The CDR3 has 11 amino acids. Germline values: CDR1 DFQATT, CDR2 SNEGSKA (reference sequence). CDR3 in amino acids: CGAGAGGEQYF. CDR3 nucleotides: TGCGGCGCTGGAGCGGGGGGTGAGCAGTACTTC.

This clonotype was seen a handful of times. This chain links TRBV2 with TRBJ2-5, with 7 nucleotides matching TRBD1. J gave up 2 bases and V 10 bases, and 4 bases lay outside the gene matches. In germline, CDR1 is SNHLY, CDR2 FYNNEI. CDR3 size: 12 residues. CDR3 bases: TGTGCCACAGGGACAGATCAAGAGACCCAGTACTTC. Protein sequence: CATGTDQETQYF.

The chain uses TRBV20-1 and TRBJ1-5; D call uncertain. The CDR3 extends over 13 amino acids. Germline CDR1 DFQATT, CDR2 SNEGSKA (reference sequence). V gave up 3 bases and J gave up 5 bases, with 11 bases separating them. CDR3: CSARFRWDQPQHF. The CDR3 region has the DNA TGCAGTGCTAGGTTTCGGTGGGATCAGCCCCAGCATTTT.

The chain links TRBV29-1 to TRBJ1-1; 8 bases are a match to TRBD1. V was clipped by 7 bases and J by 11 bases; unmatched bases: 9. There are 11 residues in the CDR3. Germline V lookup: CDR1 SQVTM, CDR2 ANQGSEA. CDR3 coding DNA: TGCAGCGCGGCTAGGACAGGGCGGGCTTTCTTT. Amino acids: CSAARTGRAFF.

This chain joins TRBV6-2 or TRBV6-3 and TRBJ2-3; D is possibly TRBD2 (5 bases). This CDR3 spans 13 amino acids. Germline V CDR1 and CDR2: MNHEY, SVGEGT. V was cut by 7 bases and J by 6 bases, with 14 bases left in between. CDR3 nucleotides: TGTGCCAGCAACCCGGGGTCAAGGGATACGCAGTATTTT. Residues: CASNPGSRDTQYF.

As regards this clonotype: This could be a read error, since a much larger clone is one nucleotide away. This chain links TRBV6-6 with TRBJ1-1; D gene ambiguous. The CDR3 runs to 13 residues. Germline loops: CDR1 MNHNY, CDR2 SVGAGI (reference sequence). The CDR3 loop is CASSDSSLTEAFF. In DNA form, the CDR3 reads TGTGCCAGCAGTGACTCTTCACTCACTGAAGCTTTCTTT.

This chain links TRBV7-2 with TRBJ2-7; the D gene could be TRBD1 or TRBD2 (5 bases each). CDR1 SGHTA and CDR2 FQGNSA come from the germline V gene. V was trimmed by 7 bases and J by 5 bases, leaving 12 bases between them. The CDR3 runs to 12 residues. CDR3 amino acids: CASNQLGDEQYF. CDR3 sequence (DNA): TGTGCCAGCAACCAACTAGGGGACGAGCAGTACTTC.

As concerns this clonotype: A junction end diverges from the germline sequence, so it may reflect a read error. The chain uses TRBV10-3 and TRBJ1-2; no clear D. Germline V gene data show CDR1 as ENHRY and CDR2 as SYGVKD. CDR3 length equals 17 residues. This CDR3 reads CTISESAGALREDGYTF. The CDR3 coding sequence is TGTACCATCAGTGAGTCAGCGGGAGCCCTCCGTGAAGATGGCTACACCTTC.

The chain is built from TRBV18 and TRBJ2-7, with 8 bases identical to TRBD1. The CDR3 runs 16 residues. Germline V gene sequence: CDR1 KGHSH, CDR2 LQKENI. Trimming cost V 3 bases and J 6 bases; bases outside gene matches: 13. This chain's CDR3 is CASSPSFAGGTSEQYF. The CDR3 DNA reads as TGTGCCAGCTCACCGAGTTTCGCAGGGGGCACGAGCGAGCAGTACTTC.

The V call is TRBV7-2, the J call TRBJ2-3; TRBD2 is a possible D gene (5 bases). The germline V gene encodes CDR1 SGHTA and CDR2 FQGNSA. V was pared by 1 base and J by 0 bases, with 20 bases between. The CDR3 has 19 amino acids. The CDR3 spells CASSLEGQRHGRSTDTQYF. CDR3 in DNA: TGTGCCAGCAGCTTAGAGGGTCAGCGGCACGGGCGGAGCACAGATACGCAGTATTTT.

This clonotype was detected only a few times. The V call is TRBV7-2, the J call TRBJ2-1; either TRBD1 or TRBD2 may fit D (6 bases each). This CDR3 comprises 13 residues. Trimming took 1 base from V and 8 from J, leaving 9 bases between them. The germline CDR1 and CDR2 sequences are SGHTA and FQGNSA. CDR3 sequence reads: CASSLDRGDEQFF. CDR3 sequence (DNA): TGTGCCAGCAGCTTAGATAGGGGGGATGAGCAGTTCTTC.